These 10 T cell receptor beta chains were sequenced from one sample in a study of CD8+CD57+ T cells in acquired aplastic anemia. Genomic DNA provided the template from which TCR beta VDJ and CDR3 profiles were obtained. TCRdb ran MiXCR on the reads and lists one entry per CDR3 protein. Among 60,000 or so distinct CDR3 sequences, less than 65% were seen once, and the ten largest hold less than 2.5%. Sequencing used sorted CD4+, CD8+, or CD8+CD57+ T cells (not recorded which) from PBMCs. These receptors originate from a human donor in good health, serving as a control.

The chain is built from TRBV2 and TRBJ2-7, with TRBD2 as a possible D gene (5 bases). The CDR3 has 11 amino acids. Germline V lookup: CDR1 SNHLY, CDR2 FYNNEI. Trimming took off 5 bases at V and 4 bases at J, with 6 bases between the two ends. The CDR3 spells CASSRTYEQYF. CDR3 DNA: TGTGCCAGCAGTCGGACTTACGAGCAGTACTTC.

The table lists this clonotype with many counts. The chain uses TRBV19 and TRBJ2-7; 11 bases map to TRBD2. CDR3 length: 14 amino acids. Trimming at V came to 4 bases and at J to 3 bases, leaving 2 bases not matched to a gene. The germline V gene encodes CDR1 LNHDA and CDR2 SQIVND (reference sequence). CDR3 sequence: CASSRGTSGYEQYF. In DNA, the CDR3 is TGTGCCAGTAGTAGGGGGACTAGCGGCTACGAGCAGTACTTC. Using reference TRBV19 and TRBJ2-7 for the parts outside the CDR3, the full variable domain is DGGITQSPKYLFRKEGQNVTLSCEQNLNHDAMYWYRQDPGQGLRLIYYSQIVNDFQKGDIAEGYSVSREKKESFPLTVTSAQKNPTAFYLCASSRGTSGYEQYFGPGTRLTVT.

This clonotype was recorded at least ten times. The rearrangement joins TRBV6-1 to TRBJ2-2, with D unresolved. CDR3 length: 12 residues. Deletions cut 6 bases from V and 7 bases from J, with 9 bases between. Germline CDR1 reads MNHNS; CDR2 reads SASEGT. CDR3 nucleotides: TGTGCCAGCAGCCGGTCCAACGGGGAGCTGTTTTTT. Translated: CASSRSNGELFF.

This sequence joins TRBV19 and TRBJ2-1; D call uncertain. The CDR3 covers 15 residues. Germline V gene data show CDR1 as LNHDA and CDR2 as SQIVND (reference sequence). V gave up 5 bases and J gave up 2 bases, with 13 bases separating them. CDR3 in amino acids: CASSLTFEPYNEQFF. The DNA for the CDR3 is TGTGCCAGTAGTCTTACCTTCGAGCCCTACAATGAGCAGTTCTTC.

This clonotype was picked up many times. The V and J genes are TRBV28 and TRBJ2-7; TRBD2 aligns across 7 bases. CDR1 and CDR2 (germline): MDHEN, SYDVKM. This CDR3 contains 14 residues. V was pared by 6 bases and J by 3 bases, with 8 bases of the junction left unmatched. In DNA form, the CDR3 reads TGTGCCAGCAGAATGCCGGGACTACACTACGAGCAGTACTTC. Residues: CASRMPGLHYEQYF.

J is TRBJ2-7 and V is TRBV2, with D unresolved. Germline CDR1 and CDR2: SNHLY and FYNNEI. V lost 6 bases, J lost 0 bases, and 12 bases lay in between. This CDR3 region has 14 residues. The DNA for the CDR3 is TGTGCCAGCAGCCCCCGCGGTAGCTCCTACGAGCAGTACGTC. Its protein is CASSPRGSSYEQYV.

V and J are TRBV29-1 and TRBJ1-1; D unclear. Germline V lookup: CDR1 SQVTM, CDR2 ANQGSEA. V lost 6 bases and J lost 0, with 11 bases in between. The CDR3 spans 13 residues. The CDR3 is CSVDEGMNTEAFF. The CDR3 DNA reads as TGCAGCGTCGATGAGGGAATGAACACTGAAGCTTTCTTT.

This rearrangement joins TRBV10-3 to TRBJ2-1; 10 bases agree with TRBD1. The CDR3 extends over 17 amino acids. Per the germline V gene, CDR1 is ENHRY and CDR2 is SYGVKD. The V and J ends lost 4 bases and 4 bases, in that order; junction bases with no gene match: 10. The CDR3 is CAISAPMTGGKYNEQFF. The CDR3 nucleotides read TGTGCCATCAGTGCTCCTATGACAGGGGGCAAGTACAATGAGCAGTTCTTC.

In the case of this clonotype: This CDR3 is missing its conserved last phenylalanine or tryptophan, likely due to a read error. The DNA is omitted, as the CDR3 cannot be located on it reliably, and the CDR3 follows TCRdb's listing. V and J are TRBV4-3 and TRBJ1-1; whether TRBD1, the table's D call, matches the DNA was not checked. The CDR3 adds up to 11 amino acids, both ends counted. Germline V gene data show CDR1 as LGHNA and CDR2 as YSLEER. This chain's CDR3 is CASSPIPGAVV.

CDR3 protein: CASSYPGGQDGYTF. CDR3 in DNA: TGCGCCAGCAGTTACCCGGGGGGACAGGATGGCTACACCTTC. This sequence joins TRBV5-1 and TRBJ1-2; 8 nucleotides agree with TRBD1. J lost 6 bases, V lost 5 bases, and 9 bases had no gene match. The germline V gene has CDR1 SGHRS and CDR2 YFSETQ. The CDR3 sequence is 14 residues long.